The next 28 T cell receptor beta chains were all read from a single sample in a study of T cell responses to AZD1222 COVID-19 vaccine. Libraries were prepared by immunoSEQ multiplex PCR; TCRdb keeps only in-frame clonotypes and omits some of them. The table shows 160,000 or so clones, with 85% to 95% occurring only once. The sample here was peripheral blood, taken 28 days after the second AZD1222 dose. These receptors were taken from an adult who received the AZD1222 COVID-19 vaccine.

The chain is built from TRBV7-2 and TRBJ2-2, with D unresolved. This CDR3 is 13 amino acids long. Germline V gene sequence: CDR1 SGHTA, CDR2 FQGNSA. The germline V and J ends were trimmed by 7 bases and 2 bases, with 8 bases remaining between them. CDR3 in amino acids: CASTQINTGELFF. Written as DNA, the CDR3 is TGTGCCAGCACCCAAATTAACACCGGGGAGCTGTTTTTT. Full variable domain (remainder filled in from reference TRBV7-2 and TRBJ2-2): GAGVSQSPSNKVTEKGKDVELRCDPISGHTALYWYRQSLGQGLEFLIYFQGNSAPDKSGLPSDRFSAERTGGSVSTLTIQRTQQEDSAVYLCASTQINTGELFFGEGSRLTVL.

The chain couples TRBV9 to TRBJ1-2, with D perhaps TRBD1 (5 bases). CDR3 length: 13 residues. Trimming left V 3 bases short and J 8 bases short, with 14 bases between. Germline V gives CDR1 SGDLS, CDR2 YYNGEE. The CDR3 nucleotides read TGTGCCAGCAGCGCCACCGGGGACCTGGGCTACACCTTC. Its protein is CASSATGDLGYTF.

V is TRBV2 and J is TRBJ1-6, with D possibly being TRBD1 (5 bases). V shed 9 bases and J shed 6 bases, with 12 bases lying between them. The CDR3 spans 13 residues. Germline values: CDR1 SNHLY, CDR2 FYNNEI. CDR3 protein: CARRDRTNSPLHF. DNA for the CDR3: TGTGCCAGGAGAGACAGAACTAATTCACCCCTCCACTTT.

J is TRBJ2-7 and V is TRBV5-5, with 7 bases identical to TRBD2. J lost 3 bases, V lost 7 bases, and 7 bases had no gene match. Per the germline V gene, CDR1 is SGHKS and CDR2 is YYEKEE (reference sequence). The CDR3 contains 13 residues. The CDR3 DNA reads as TGTGCCAGCGGGAGGGGAGGGGACTACGAGCAGTACTTC. Translated: CASGRGGDYEQYF.

The chain uses TRBV12-3 or TRBV12-4 and TRBJ1-5; D gene ambiguous. V was pared by 5 bases and J by 6 bases, with 5 bases between. This CDR3 is built from 11 residues. The CDR3 here is CASSRGQPQHF. The CDR3 DNA follows: TGTGCCAGCAGTCGGGGTCAGCCCCAGCATTTT.

A single count supports this clone. The V call is TRBV12-5, the J call TRBJ1-1, with D unresolved. CDR1 LGHNT and CDR2 FRNRAP come from the germline V gene. The CDR3 contains 14 residues. The V end was cut by 2 bases, the J end by 1 base, with 8 bases between. The chain's CDR3 is CASGLRRENTEAFF. The CDR3 bases are TGTGCTAGTGGTTTGAGAAGGGAGAACACTGAAGCTTTCTTT.

The chain employs TRBV14 and TRBJ2-3; 10 bases map to TRBD2. V shed 1 base and J 5 bases; nucleotides not matched to a gene: 3. This CDR3 has 15 amino acids. Germline CDR1 SGHDN, CDR2 FVKESK. Here the CDR3 DNA reads TGTGCCAGCAGCCAAGTGCTAGCGGGAGTAGATACGCAGTATTTT. Protein sequence: CASSQVLAGVDTQYF.

V usage is TRBV23-1 and J usage is TRBJ1-2; weak D call: TRBD1 (5 bases). TRBV23-1 is an ORF for which the function is uncertain. V lost 9 bases to trimming and J lost 8 bases, with 19 bases between them. The length of the CDR3 is 13 residues. The CDR3, as DNA: TGCGCCAGACTTAAGCCAGGGAGGATGGGCTACACCTTC. Protein product: CARLKPGRMGYTF.

V and J are TRBV28 and TRBJ2-7; D is uncertain. Trimming cost V 4 bases and J 5 bases, with 15 bases left between them. CDR3 length: 14 residues. Germline lookup yields CDR1 MDHEN and CDR2 SYDVKM. Here the CDR3 DNA reads TGTGCCAGCAGTTCCGACGGCAGGTCTAACGAGCAGTACTTC. Its protein product is CASSSDGRSNEQYF. The whole variable domain, remainder taken from reference TRBV28 and TRBJ2-7, is DVKVTQSSRYLVKRTGEKVFLECVQDMDHENMFWYRQDPGLGLRLIYFSYDVKMKEKGDIPEGYSVSREKKERFSLILESASTNQTSMYLCASSSDGRSNEQYFGPGTRLTVT.

The CDR3 DNA is TGTGCCAGCAGCCTCCCCGGGACAAGCGCCTTTAATTCACCCCTCCACTTT. Its translation: CASSLPGTSAFNSPLHF. This chain joins TRBV28 and TRBJ1-6, with D possibly TRBD1 on 6 matching bases. The CDR3 extends over 17 amino acids. Germline values: CDR1 MDHEN, CDR2 SYDVKM. V dropped 6 bases and J dropped 6 bases, with 21 bases sitting between them.

This rearrangement joins TRBV15 to TRBJ1-1; no reliable D call. Between the trimmed V and J ends, which lost 0 bases and 4 bases, there was a span of 9 bases. CDR1 is LNHNV, CDR2 YYDKDF, per germline (reference sequence). The CDR3 is 14 residues long. The CDR3 nucleotides are TGTGCCACCAGCAGAGAACCGGGAGTCACTGAAGCTTTCTTT. This encodes CATSREPGVTEAFF.

The V call is TRBV5-1, the J call TRBJ2-7; possible D gene TRBD2, 7 bases. There are 15 residues in the CDR3. Germline CDR1 and CDR2: SGHRS and YFSETQ. V was cut by 4 bases and J by 4 bases, with 18 bases left in between. The CDR3 DNA follows: TGCGCCAGCAGCACCGGAGGGAGGGGGGTTTACGAGCAGTACTTC. Its translation: CASSTGGRGVYEQYF.

The CDR3 nucleotides read TGTGCCAGCATCCTCTCACAGGCAGGAGGAACTGAAGCTTTCTTT. This codes for CASILSQAGGTEAFF. The chain joins TRBV27 to TRBJ1-1, with D tentatively TRBD1 (5 bases). This CDR3 is 15 amino acids long. CDR1 and CDR2 from the germline V gene are MNHEY and SMNVEV (reference sequence). V lost 7 bases to trimming and J lost 5 bases, with 20 bases between them.

The rearrangement joins TRBV3-1 (or the pseudogene TRBV3-2) to TRBJ2-1, with 7 nucleotides matching TRBD2. Germline lookup yields CDR1 LGHDT and CDR2 YNNKEL (reference sequence). The CDR3 extends over 15 amino acids. V dropped 4 bases and J dropped 4; count of bases not matched to a gene: 7. For the CDR3, the DNA is TGTGCCAGCAGCCCTGGCCGGGGGGTATACAATGAGCAGTTCTTC. As protein: CASSPGRGVYNEQFF.

The J gene is TRBJ2-1, the V gene TRBV12-3 or TRBV12-4, with unresolved D. Trimming took off 5 bases at V and 15 bases at J, with 20 bases between the two ends. The CDR3 runs 13 residues. This CDR3 is CASSTAPLPRLFF. The DNA for the CDR3 is TGTGCCAGCAGTACCGCCCCCCTCCCGCGTCTGTTCTTC.

The chain has TRBV28 and TRBJ2-7, with TRBD1 matching 8 bases. The CDR3 consists of 17 residues. Unmatched junction bases numbered 14, after V lost 4 bases and J lost 3 bases. Germline CDR1 and CDR2: MDHEN and SYDVKM. CDR3 nucleotides: TGTGCCAGCAGTTCACCCGGCAGTAAAGGACAGGGCTACGAGCAGTACTTC. Its protein is CASSSPGSKGQGYEQYF.

The genes are TRBV3-1 (or the pseudogene TRBV3-2) and TRBJ1-5, with TRBD1 matching over 10 bases. Germline V gene data show CDR1 as LGHDT and CDR2 as YNNKEL (reference sequence). Trimming cost V 3 bases and J 7 bases; bases outside gene matches: 9. There are 16 residues in the CDR3. The CDR3 nucleotides read TGTGCCAGCAGCCATGGGGGACAGGGGATCGGCCAGCCCCAGCATTTT. It specifies CASSHGGQGIGQPQHF.

V is TRBV30 and J is TRBJ1-5; D perhaps matches TRBD1 (6 bases). V lost 4 bases to trimming and J lost 9 bases, with 16 bases between them. Germline CDR1 GTSNPN, CDR2 SVGIG (reference sequence). CDR3 length: 13 residues. CDR3 protein: CAWNGGGLGPQHF. CDR3 nucleotides: TGTGCCTGGAACGGCGGGGGGCTGGGGCCCCAGCATTTT.

This chain links TRBV6-6 with TRBJ1-1, with no clear D. V was pared by 5 bases and J by 7 bases, with 32 bases between. The CDR3 has 19 residues. Per germline, CDR1 MNHNY and CDR2 SVGAGI (reference sequence). CDR3 DNA: TGTGCCAGCAGTCCCGAGCGATTCTCTAGTTCTGGGAGGCTGCGTGAAGCTTTCTTT. Encoded protein: CASSPERFSSSGRLREAFF.

This chain uses TRBV28 with TRBJ1-1; TRBD1 matches 7 bases. Germline CDR1 reads MDHEN; CDR2 reads SYDVKM. The CDR3 has 13 residues. The junction had 5 bases not matched to a gene; V was cut back by 7 bases and J by 3 bases. CDR3 residues: CASNRQGYTEAFF. The CDR3 DNA sequence: TGTGCCAGCAACCGACAGGGATACACTGAAGCTTTCTTT.

This chain connects TRBV27 to TRBJ1-5; 7 nucleotides match TRBD1. Losses at the gene ends were 10 bases for V and 3 bases for J; bases not matched to a gene: 6. Germline lookup yields CDR1 MNHEY and CDR2 SMNVEV (reference sequence). The CDR3 is 13 residues long. In nucleotides, the CDR3 is TGTGCCACCAGGGGGGGTTTCAATCAGCCCCAGCATTTT. It yields the protein CATRGGFNQPQHF.

Only one count was recorded for this clone. The chain couples TRBV6-5 to TRBJ2-7; 7 bases agree with TRBD2. The V and J ends lost 6 bases and 2 bases, in that order; junction bases with no gene match: 10. CDR1 is MNHEY, CDR2 SVGAGI, per germline. This CDR3 is 15 amino acids long. CDR3 sequence (DNA): TGTGCCAGCAGCGCTGGGAGCGGGGCGGCCTACGAGCAGTACTTC. Protein: CASSAGSGAAYEQYF.

In this sample, this clone turned up once. The rearrangement links TRBV7-9 to TRBJ1-6; tentative D call: TRBD1 (6 bases). The CDR3 spans 13 residues. CDR1 and CDR2 (germline): SEHNR, FQNEAQ (reference sequence). V lost 5 bases and J 8 bases, leaving 10 bases between the germline ends. In DNA, the CDR3 is TGTGCCAGCAGCCTGGACAGCTATTCACCCCTCCACTTT. Its translation is CASSLDSYSPLHF.

The chain joins TRBV4-2 to TRBJ2-1; 8 bases agree with TRBD2. CDR1 and CDR2 from the germline V gene are LGHNA and YNFKEQ. CDR3 length: 15 residues. V shed 5 bases and J 7 bases; nucleotides not matched to a gene: 10. CDR3 region: CASSKGAGGSNEQFF. DNA for the CDR3: TGTGCCAGCAGCAAAGGGGCGGGAGGTTCGAATGAGCAGTTCTTC.

This clone was counted between two and nine times. The DNA for the CDR3 is TGTGCCAGCAGCTCAGCTCGGCATGAGCAGTTCTTC. Encoded protein: CASSSARHEQFF. The rearrangement uses TRBV9 and TRBJ2-1; D uncertain. Trimming left V 4 bases short and J 8 bases short, with 10 bases between. Germline lookup yields CDR1 SGDLS and CDR2 YYNGEE. The CDR3 is 12 amino acids.

The V and J genes are TRBV9 and TRBJ1-1; TRBD1 aligns across 7 bases. V lost 0 bases and J lost 6; bases outside the gene matches: 2. Germline-derived CDR1 and CDR2 are SGDLS and YYNGEE. There are 13 residues in the CDR3. CDR3 sequence reads: CASSVDRGAEAFF. CDR3 bases: TGTGCCAGCAGCGTAGACAGGGGCGCTGAAGCTTTCTTT.

The chain's CDR3 is CATSRDFTPLHF. Here the CDR3 DNA reads TGTGCCACCAGCAGAGATTTTACACCCCTCCACTTT. V is TRBV15 and J is TRBJ1-6; D is undetermined. Germline loops: CDR1 LNHNV, CDR2 YYDKDF (reference sequence). V was pared by 0 bases and J by 11 bases, with 5 bases between. CDR3 length: 12 amino acids.

A remark on this clone: The junction and the germline gene differ at one end; a read error may be behind it. The chain uses TRBV7-8 and TRBJ1-1; D gene unclear. Germline CDR1 reads SGHVS; CDR2 reads FQNEAQ. CDR3 length: 12 amino acids. CDR3: CASSLDLEVQTF. In DNA form, the CDR3 reads TGTGCCAGCAGCTTAGACCTGGAGGTACAGACGTTT.